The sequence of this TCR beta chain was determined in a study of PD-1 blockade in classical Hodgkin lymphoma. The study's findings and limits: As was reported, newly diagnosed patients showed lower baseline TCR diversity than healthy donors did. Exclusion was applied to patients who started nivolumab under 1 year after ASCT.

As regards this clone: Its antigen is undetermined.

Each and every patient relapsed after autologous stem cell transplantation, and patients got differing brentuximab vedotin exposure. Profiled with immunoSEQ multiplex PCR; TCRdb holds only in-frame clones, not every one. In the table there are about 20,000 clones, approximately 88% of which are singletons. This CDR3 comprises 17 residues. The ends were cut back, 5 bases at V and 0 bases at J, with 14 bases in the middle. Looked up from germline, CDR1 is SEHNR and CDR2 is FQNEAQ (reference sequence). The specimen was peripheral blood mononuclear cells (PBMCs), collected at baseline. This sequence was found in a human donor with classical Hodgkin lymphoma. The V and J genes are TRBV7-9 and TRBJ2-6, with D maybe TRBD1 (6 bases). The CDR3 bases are TGTGCCAGCAGCCAGGGGAGCTCGAGCTCTGGGGCCAACGTCCTGACTTTC. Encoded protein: CASSQGSSSSGANVLTF. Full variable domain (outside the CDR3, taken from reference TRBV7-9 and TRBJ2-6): DTGVSQNPRHKITKRGQNVTFRCDPISEHNRLYWYRQTLGQGPEFLTYFQNEAQLEKSRLLSDRFSAERPKGSFSTLEIQRTEQGDSAMYLCASSQGSSSSGANVLTFGAGSRLTVL.